The source of this T cell receptor beta chain is a study of T cell responses to AZD1222 COVID-19 vaccine. Study findings and constraints: Spike was spanned by vaccine-associated CD4 TCRs, with dominance at 160-218 and 743-854.

As to this clone: Its antigen is not identified.

Here immunoSEQ multiplex PCR was the method, and the copy in TCRdb shows in-frame clones only, minus some. Of roughly 93,000 clones in the sample, 89% were seen once. The CDR3 totals 17 residues. V was pared by 1 base and J by 2 bases, with 15 bases between. The germline V gene has CDR1 MGHRA and CDR2 YSYEKL. This TCR was recovered from an adult in good health. The sample consisted of peripheral blood, taken on day 0 of AZD1222 vaccination. The chain is built from TRBV4-1 and TRBJ1-5; D not certain. CDR3: CASSQGVTRARNQPQHF. In DNA, the CDR3 is TGCGCCAGCAGCCAAGGAGTGACCCGGGCCCGCAATCAGCCCCAGCATTTT.